A selection of T cell receptor beta chains follows, all from one sample in a study of T cell clusters in autoimmune cytopenias. TCRdb re-called the multiplex PCR reads and gives one entry per CDR3 protein, without DNA. The listing contains about 3,900 distinct CDR3 sequences. The source material was peripheral blood. All receptors derive from a human donor with an autoimmune cytopenia or autoimmune hepatitis (not recorded which). Each CDR3 is given with its conserved first and last residue. Clone size is shown for a subset of rows, as once, few, many or a class of expanded clone.

cdr3_aa v_call clone_size j_call
CASSILGTSFYEQYF TRBV7-2 - TRBJ2-7
CASSRGTGGAVDNSPLHF TRBV12-3/TRBV12-4 - TRBJ1-6
CASSSRDVFSPLHF TRBV11-1 - TRBJ1-6
CASSLGDRTDTQYF TRBV11-1 - TRBJ2-3
CASSYRPSPYEQYF TRBV6-6 - TRBJ2-7
CASSAGTNYNEQFF TRBV12-3/TRBV12-4 medium-sized TRBJ2-1
CATASGSSNEQFF TRBV24-1 - TRBJ2-1
CASSLKSSQETQYF TRBV7-9 - TRBJ2-5
CASSLGTGGSGNTIYF TRBV12-3/TRBV12-4 - TRBJ1-3
CAWSLGRVNEQYF TRBV30 medium-sized TRBJ2-7
CASSYRGGVSEKLFF TRBV6-5 - TRBJ1-4
CSVGQGRLEQYF TRBV29-1 large TRBJ2-7
CASSLYGGRATGELFF TRBV5-6 medium-sized TRBJ2-2
CSAKETGSWDEQFF TRBV20-1 - TRBJ2-1
CASSSERRGQGYEQYF TRBV19 medium-sized TRBJ2-7
CATSGGARETQYF TRBV15 medium-sized TRBJ2-5
CSVGGGWSRSYTEAFF TRBV29-1 - TRBJ1-1
CASSIGRTGYFYGYTF TRBV19 medium-sized TRBJ1-2
CASRIAGGPVEQFF TRBV6-5 medium-sized TRBJ2-1
CASSIEGGSGSHEQYF TRBV19 medium-sized TRBJ2-7
CASSLIPTDTQYF TRBV5-4 medium-sized TRBJ2-3
CAWSRARIPVGSYNEQFF TRBV30 medium-sized TRBJ2-1
CAWSVLRLAGGDEQFF TRBV30 medium-sized TRBJ2-1
CASSLQPNYEQYF TRBV5-4 medium-sized TRBJ2-7
CASSLAGGGETQYF TRBV6-6 medium-sized TRBJ2-5
CASSDLDRVGGYTF TRBV19 medium-sized TRBJ1-2
CAWSPHSSGNTIYF TRBV30 - TRBJ1-3
CATSRGGQGAYEQYF TRBV15 - TRBJ2-7
CASNHRGENEAFF TRBV6-5 medium-sized TRBJ1-1
CASSLGLAAPYNEQFF TRBV7-6 medium-sized TRBJ2-1
CASRGAGGDYEQYF TRBV5-4 medium-sized TRBJ2-7